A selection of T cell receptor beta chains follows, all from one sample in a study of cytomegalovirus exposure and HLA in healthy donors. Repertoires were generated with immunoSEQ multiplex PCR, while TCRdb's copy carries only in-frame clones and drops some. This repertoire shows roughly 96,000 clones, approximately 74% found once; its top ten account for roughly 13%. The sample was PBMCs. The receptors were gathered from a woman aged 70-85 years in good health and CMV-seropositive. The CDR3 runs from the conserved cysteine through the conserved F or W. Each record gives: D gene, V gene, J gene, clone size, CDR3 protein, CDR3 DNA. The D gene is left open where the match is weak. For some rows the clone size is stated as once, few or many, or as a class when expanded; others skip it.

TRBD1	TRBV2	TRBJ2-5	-	CASSERTGGETQYF	TGTGCCAGCAGTGAACGGACAGGGGGAGAGACCCAGTACTTC
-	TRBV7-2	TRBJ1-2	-	CASSLDGGDNYGYTF	TGTGCCAGCAGCTTAGACGGGGGTGACAACTATGGCTACACCTTC
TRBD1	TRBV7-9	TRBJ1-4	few	CASSLLAGTGNEKLFF	TGTGCCAGCAGCTTACTCGCCGGGACAGGGAATGAAAAACTGTTTTTT
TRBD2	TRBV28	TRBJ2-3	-	CASTGREGPDTQYF	TGTGCCAGCACGGGTCGGGAGGGCCCCGATACGCAGTATTTT
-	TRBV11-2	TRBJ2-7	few	CASSSTPGYEQYF	TGTGCCAGCAGCTCTACCCCGGGGTACGAGCAGTACTTC
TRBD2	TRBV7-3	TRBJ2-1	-	CASSSSGRANEQFF	TGTGCCAGCAGCTCTAGCGGGAGGGCCAATGAGCAGTTCTTC
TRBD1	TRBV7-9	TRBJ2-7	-	CASSLVDGTGSYEQHF	TGTGCCAGCAGCTTAGTAGACGGGACAGGGTCCTACGAGCAGCACTTC
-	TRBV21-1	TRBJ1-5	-	CASSKDRRAGGNQPQHF	TGTGCCAGCAGCAAGGATAGGAGGGCGGGAGGCAATCAGCCCCAGCATTTT
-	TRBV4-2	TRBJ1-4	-	CASSPPARGREKLFF	TGTGCCAGCAGCCCCCCGGCCAGGGGAAGAGAAAAACTGTTTTTT
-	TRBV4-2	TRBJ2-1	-	CASSHPVTPTYNEQFF	TGTGCCAGCAGCCACCCAGTAACCCCGACCTACAATGAGCAGTTCTTC
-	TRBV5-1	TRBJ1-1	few	CASSSQSLMNTEAFF	TGCGCCAGCAGCAGTCAGTCGCTTATGAACACTGAAGCTTTCTTT
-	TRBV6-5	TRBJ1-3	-	CASSFRGSSGNTIYF	TGTGCCAGCAGTTTCAGGGGTAGTTCTGGAAACACCATATATTTT